This entry is about one T cell receptor beta chain. This record comes from a study of blood T cell repertoires in COVID-19. Looking at the study overall: Samples taken during acute and convalescent COVID-19 were collected in the United States, Italy and Spain. T cells, B-cell-depleted T cells, or PBMCs provided the cDNA or gDNA that served as material.

Authors' analysis steps: Amplification with reference gene primers provided the estimates of nucleated cell counts. Sequenced by immunoSEQ multiplex PCR; TCRdb stores in-frame clones only, minus some. The V and J calls and clone size are taken from that table; D and trimming were inferred from the DNA. This sample has tens of thousands of clones, with approximately 90% found just once. Sequences were obtained from peripheral blood. The sequence was obtained from a woman in her forties or fifties with active or convalescent COVID-19.

The CDR3 reads CASSNLEGQGPMDAFF. In DNA form, the CDR3 reads TGTGCCAGCAGCAACCTAGAGGGACAGGGCCCCATGGATGCTTTCTTT. The chain is built from TRBV11-2 and TRBJ1-1; 9 bases are a match to TRBD1. Germline trimming cut 5 bases from V and 11 bases from J; bases unmatched to any gene: 18. This CDR3 has 16 amino acids. Germline V lookup: CDR1 SGHAT, CDR2 FQNNGV.